This T cell receptor beta chain was observed in a study of cytomegalovirus exposure and HLA in healthy donors. There are 13 residues in the CDR3. With 5 bases clipped from V and 4 bases from J, the junction kept 5 bases outside the gene matches. Germline V lookup: CDR1 MNHEY, CDR2 SVGAGI. Study findings and constraints: TCR beta sequences numbering 15,000 to 20,000 were associated with HLA alleles at 0.05 false discovery rate in a later analysis.

Primers for the PCR totalled 60 Vbeta and 13 Jbeta. Only in-frame clones appear in the TCRdb table, and some are missing; sequencing was by immunoSEQ multiplex PCR. The sample holds 90,000 to 110,000 clones, about 81% seen once. As for this clone: As yet, its antigen is unknown.

The chain is built from TRBV6-5 and TRBJ2-7, with 7 bases fitting TRBD1. The sequence derives from a man aged 25 to 45 in good health and CMV-seronegative. The source material was PBMCs. The CDR3 spells CASSPGTVYEQYF. The CDR3 DNA is TGTGCCAGCAGTCCCGGGACAGTTTACGAGCAGTACTTC.